The source of this T cell receptor (beta chain) is a study of identifying expanded T cells in peripheral blood. TCRdb's copy holds only in-frame clones and misses some; the assay was immunoSEQ multiplex PCR. This sample has roughly 100,000 clones, with roughly 87% found just once. The CDR3 totals 13 residues. Germline loops: CDR1 SGHNT, CDR2 YYREEE (reference sequence). Trimming left V 4 bases short and J 10 bases short, with 17 bases between. The source is a person aged 18 to 75 in good health. Sequencing used blood. This chain links TRBV5-4 with TRBJ2-5; weak D call: TRBD1 (5 bases). CDR3 sequence (DNA): TGTGCCAGCAGCCATGCGACAGAGTTTTTCCAGTACTTC. Its protein is CASSHATEFFQYF. The full variable domain, with the rest looked up from reference TRBV5-4 and TRBJ2-5, is ETGVTQSPTHLIKTRGQQVTLRCSSQSGHNTVSWYQQALGQGPQFIFQYYREEENGRGNFPPRFSGLQFPNYSSELNVNALELDDSALYLCASSHATEFFQYFGPGTRLLVL.